The next 10 T cell receptor beta chains were all read from a single sample in a study of T cells expressing NK-cell markers. After re-calling the 5' RACE reads, TCRdb lists one entry per CDR3 protein, DNA absent. The sample data list a few hundred thousand distinct CDR3 sequences. The sequencing sample was made of blood T cells: a sorted CD56 or NKG2C T cell subset, CD4+ or CD8+ T cells, or bulk PBMC T cells (not recorded which). All receptors come from a man aged 18-30 years in good health.

J is TRBJ2-1 and V is TRBV5-1; the D call from TCRdb, TRBD2, cannot be confirmed without DNA. The CDR3 spans 17 residues. Germline-derived CDR1 and CDR2 are SGHRS and YFSETQ. CDR3 sequence reads: CASSSSARTSGYNEQFF.

The chain combines TRBV11-2 with TRBJ2-4. CDR3 length equals 14 residues. Germline-derived CDR1 and CDR2 are SGHAT and FQNNGV. CDR3 amino acids: CASSPLSAKNIQYF. Based on the CDR3 plus reference TRBV11-2 and TRBJ2-4, the full variable domain is EAGVAQSPRYKIIEKRQSVAFWCNPISGHATLYWYQQILGQGPKLLIQFQNNGVVDDSQLPKDRFSAERLKGVDSTLKIQPAKLEDSAVYLCASSPLSAKNIQYFGAGTRLSVL.

This chain links TRBV5-6 with TRBJ2-5; the D gene TCRdb calls, TRBD1, cannot be checked with no DNA. This CDR3 has 16 residues. Germline assignment: CDR1 SGHDT and CDR2 YYEEEE. The CDR3 sequence: CASSFRTGDQQETQYF.

V gene TRBV28 combines with J gene TRBJ1-5; the D call of TRBD1 rests on TCRdb alone, since no DNA is present to check it. The CDR3 has 20 amino acids. CDR1 is MDHEN, CDR2 SYDVKM, per germline. The chain's CDR3 is CASSTNWRNRDIRLDQPQHF.

The V and J genes are TRBV7-9 and TRBJ2-5; TCRdb gives TRBD2 as the D gene, but with no DNA this cannot be confirmed. This CDR3 is 13 amino acids long. CDR1 and CDR2 (germline): SEHNR, FQNEAQ (reference sequence). The CDR3 protein is CASSRGSRETQYF.

The rearrangement joins TRBV4-3 to TRBJ2-1; TCRdb indicates TRBD1, and absent DNA this call remains unverified. CDR3 length: 14 amino acids. Germline CDR1 reads LGHNA; CDR2 reads YSLEER. CDR3 region: CASSQDTGGYEQFF.

The rearrangement joins TRBV4-3 to TRBJ2-7; TCRdb's D call, TRBD2, is unchecked because there is no DNA. The CDR3 contains 15 residues. From germline, CDR1 is LGHNA and CDR2 YSLEER. CDR3 amino acids: CASSQALAGHYEQYF.

V is TRBV7-2 and J is TRBJ2-1; TCRdb proposes TRBD2, but this gene call is untestable without DNA. This CDR3 has 17 amino acids. Germline V gives CDR1 SGHTA, CDR2 FQGNSA. CDR3 region: CASSQNHLAALRNEQFF.

The J gene is TRBJ2-1, the V gene TRBV7-9; TCRdb designates TRBD2, a call that cannot be tested without DNA. Germline loops: CDR1 SEHNR, CDR2 FQNEAQ (reference sequence). This CDR3 is 15 amino acids long. The CDR3 here is CASSPSAGGYNEQFF.

The rearrangement joins TRBV28 to TRBJ2-1; TCRdb indicates TRBD2, and absent DNA this call remains unverified. The CDR3 is 16 residues long. The V gene's germline CDR1 is MDHEN and CDR2 SYDVKM. CDR3 loop: CASRDKRESFYNEQFF. The full variable domain, its missing parts supplied by reference TRBV28 and TRBJ2-1, is DVKVTQSSRYLVKRTGEKVFLECVQDMDHENMFWYRQDPGLGLRLIYFSYDVKMKEKGDIPEGYSVSREKKERFSLILESASTNQTSMYLCASRDKRESFYNEQFFGPGTRLTVL.